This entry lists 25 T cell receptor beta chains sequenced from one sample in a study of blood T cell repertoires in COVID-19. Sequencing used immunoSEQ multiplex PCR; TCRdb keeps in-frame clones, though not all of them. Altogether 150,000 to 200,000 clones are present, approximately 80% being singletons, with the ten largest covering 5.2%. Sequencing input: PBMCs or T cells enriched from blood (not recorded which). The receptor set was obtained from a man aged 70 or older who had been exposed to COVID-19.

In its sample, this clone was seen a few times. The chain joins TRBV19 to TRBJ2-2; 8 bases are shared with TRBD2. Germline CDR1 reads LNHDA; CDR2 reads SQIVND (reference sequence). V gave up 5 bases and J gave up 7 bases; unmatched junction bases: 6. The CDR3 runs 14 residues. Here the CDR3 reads CASSPGGAIGELFF. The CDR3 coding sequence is TGTGCCAGTAGTCCCGGGGGGGCAATCGGGGAGCTGTTTTTT.

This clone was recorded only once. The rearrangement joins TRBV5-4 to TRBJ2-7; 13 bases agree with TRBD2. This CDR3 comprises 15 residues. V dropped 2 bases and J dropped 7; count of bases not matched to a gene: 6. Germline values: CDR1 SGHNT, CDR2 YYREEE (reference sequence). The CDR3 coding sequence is TGTGCCAGCAGCTTCACTAGCGGGAGGGTATATGAGCAGTACTTC. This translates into CASSFTSGRVYEQYF.

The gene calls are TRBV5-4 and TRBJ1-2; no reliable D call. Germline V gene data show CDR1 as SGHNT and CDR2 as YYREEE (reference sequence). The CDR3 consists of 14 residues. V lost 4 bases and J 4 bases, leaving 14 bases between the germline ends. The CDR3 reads CASSVQTPAYGYTF. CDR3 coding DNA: TGTGCCAGCAGCGTACAGACGCCCGCCTATGGCTACACCTTC.

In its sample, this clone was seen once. In DNA, the CDR3 is TGTGCCAGTAGTATAGGGTGGGGCGATCAGCCCCAGCATTTT. This sequence encodes CASSIGWGDQPQHF. The genes are TRBV19 and TRBJ1-5; perhaps TRBD1 as D (5 bases). The CDR3 contains 14 residues. Germline CDR1 LNHDA, CDR2 SQIVND (reference sequence). V was trimmed by 1 base and J by 5 bases, leaving 9 bases between them.

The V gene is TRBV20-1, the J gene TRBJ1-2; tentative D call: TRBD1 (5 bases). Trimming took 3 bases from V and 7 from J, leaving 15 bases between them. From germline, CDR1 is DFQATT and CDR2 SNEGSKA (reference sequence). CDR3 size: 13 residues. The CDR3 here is CSASGPVGGGYTF. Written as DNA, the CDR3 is TGCAGTGCTAGTGGGCCCGTGGGGGGTGGCTACACCTTC.

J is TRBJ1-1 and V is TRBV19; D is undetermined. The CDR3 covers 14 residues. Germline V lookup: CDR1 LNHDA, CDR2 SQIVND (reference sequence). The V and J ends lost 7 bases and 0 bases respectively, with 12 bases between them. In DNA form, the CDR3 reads TGTGCCAGTAAGGTCGGAGGGATGAACACTGAAGCTTTCTTT. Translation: CASKVGGMNTEAFF. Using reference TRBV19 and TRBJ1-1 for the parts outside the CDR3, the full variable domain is DGGITQSPKYLFRKEGQNVTLSCEQNLNHDAMYWYRQDPGQGLRLIYYSQIVNDFQKGDIAEGYSVSREKKESFPLTVTSAQKNPTAFYLCASKVGGMNTEAFFGQGTRLTVV.

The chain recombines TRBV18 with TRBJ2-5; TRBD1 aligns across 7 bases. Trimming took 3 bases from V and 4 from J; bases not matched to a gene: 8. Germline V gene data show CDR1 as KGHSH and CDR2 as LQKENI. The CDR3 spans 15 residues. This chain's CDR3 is CASSPTTGNGETQYF. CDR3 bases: TGTGCCAGCTCACCGACGACAGGGAACGGAGAGACCCAGTACTTC.

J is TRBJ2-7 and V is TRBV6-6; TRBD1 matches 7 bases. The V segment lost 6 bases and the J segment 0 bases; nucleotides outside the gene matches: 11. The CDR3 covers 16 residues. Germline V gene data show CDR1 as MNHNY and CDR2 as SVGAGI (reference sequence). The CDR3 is CASRVAEGASSYEQYF. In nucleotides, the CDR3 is TGTGCCAGCAGGGTAGCCGAGGGGGCCAGCTCCTACGAGCAGTACTTC.

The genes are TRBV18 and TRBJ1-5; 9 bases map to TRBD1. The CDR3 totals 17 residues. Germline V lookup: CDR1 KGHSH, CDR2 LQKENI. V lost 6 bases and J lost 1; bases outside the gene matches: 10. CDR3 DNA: TGTGCCAGCTCTGGCGCATCGACAGGGGGGAGCAATCAGCCCCAGCATTTT. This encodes CASSGASTGGSNQPQHF.

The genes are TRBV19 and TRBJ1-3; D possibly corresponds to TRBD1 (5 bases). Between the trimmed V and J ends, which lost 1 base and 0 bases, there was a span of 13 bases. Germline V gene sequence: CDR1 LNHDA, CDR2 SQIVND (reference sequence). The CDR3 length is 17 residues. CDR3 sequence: CASSIGDRINSGNTIYF. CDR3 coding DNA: TGTGCCAGTAGTATAGGAGACAGAATCAACTCTGGAAACACCATATATTTT.

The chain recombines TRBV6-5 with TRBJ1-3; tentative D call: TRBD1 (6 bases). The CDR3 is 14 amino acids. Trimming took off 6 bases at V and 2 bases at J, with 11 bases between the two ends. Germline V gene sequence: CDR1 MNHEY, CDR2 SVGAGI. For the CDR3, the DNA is TGTGCCAGCAGAAACCGGGACACTGGAAACACCATATATTTT. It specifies CASRNRDTGNTIYF.

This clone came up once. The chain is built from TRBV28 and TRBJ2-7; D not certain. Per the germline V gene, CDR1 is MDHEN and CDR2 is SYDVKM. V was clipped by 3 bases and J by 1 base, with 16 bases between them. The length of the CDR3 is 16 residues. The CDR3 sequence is CASSFGSSADSYEQYF. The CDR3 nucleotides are TGTGCCAGCAGTTTCGGCTCTTCGGCGGATTCCTACGAGCAGTACTTC.

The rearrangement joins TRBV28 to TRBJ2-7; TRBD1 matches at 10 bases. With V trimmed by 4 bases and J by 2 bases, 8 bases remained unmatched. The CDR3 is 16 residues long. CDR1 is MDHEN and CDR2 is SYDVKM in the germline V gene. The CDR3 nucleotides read TGTGCCAGCAGTTCGCCGGGACAGGGGCTCACCTACGAGCAGTACTTC. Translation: CASSSPGQGLTYEQYF.

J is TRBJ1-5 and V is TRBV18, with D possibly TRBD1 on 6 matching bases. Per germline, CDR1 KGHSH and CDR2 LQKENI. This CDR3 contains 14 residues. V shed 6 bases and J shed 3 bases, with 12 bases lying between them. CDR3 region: CASSGGQFNQPQHF. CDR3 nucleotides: TGTGCCAGCTCGGGTGGACAGTTCAATCAGCCCCAGCATTTT.

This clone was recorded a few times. CDR3 bases: TGCGCCAGCAGCCAAGCGGACAGGCCACTCTATGGCTACACCTTC. Translated, it gives CASSQADRPLYGYTF. V is TRBV4-3 and J is TRBJ1-2; 7 bases are shared with TRBD1. Germline trimming cut 1 base from V and 4 bases from J; bases unmatched to any gene: 6. Germline V lookup: CDR1 LGHNA, CDR2 YSLEER. The length of the CDR3 is 15 residues.

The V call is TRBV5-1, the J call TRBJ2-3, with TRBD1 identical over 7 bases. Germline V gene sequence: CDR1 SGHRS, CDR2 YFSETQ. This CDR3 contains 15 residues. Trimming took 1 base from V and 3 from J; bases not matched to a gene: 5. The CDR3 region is CASSLWGQTTDTQYF. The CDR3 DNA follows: TGCGCCAGCAGCTTGTGGGGACAGACGACAGATACGCAGTATTTT.

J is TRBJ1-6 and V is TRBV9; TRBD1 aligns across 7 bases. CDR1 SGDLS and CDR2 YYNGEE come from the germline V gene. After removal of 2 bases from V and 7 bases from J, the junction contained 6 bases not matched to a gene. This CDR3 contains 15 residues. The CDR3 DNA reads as TGTGCCAGCAGCGTCTACCGGGACAGAAATTCACCCCTCCACTTT. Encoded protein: CASSVYRDRNSPLHF.

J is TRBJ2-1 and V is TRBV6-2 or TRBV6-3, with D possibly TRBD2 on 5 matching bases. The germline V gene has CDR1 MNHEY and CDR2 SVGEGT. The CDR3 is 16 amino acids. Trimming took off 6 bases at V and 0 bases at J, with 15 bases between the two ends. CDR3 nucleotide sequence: TGTGCCAGCAGCAACTCGGGAAGCGTCTCCTACAATGAGCAGTTCTTC. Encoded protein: CASSNSGSVSYNEQFF.

CDR3 protein: CASSLVDNFEAFF. The DNA for the CDR3 is TGTGCCAGCAGTTTAGTCGACAATTTTGAAGCTTTCTTT. The chain is built from TRBV28 and TRBJ1-1; D remains unclear. The V end lost 2 bases, the J end lost 7 bases, and 11 bases lay between the germline ends. CDR1 is MDHEN, CDR2 SYDVKM, per germline. The CDR3 is 13 amino acids.

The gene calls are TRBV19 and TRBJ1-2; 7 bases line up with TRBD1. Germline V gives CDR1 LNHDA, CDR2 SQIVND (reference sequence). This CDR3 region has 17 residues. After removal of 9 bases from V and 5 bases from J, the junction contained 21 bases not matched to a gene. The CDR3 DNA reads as TGTGCCAGCTCTAAAGGGGGGACTGCAGGGGGTGTATATGGCTACACCTTC. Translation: CASSKGGTAGGVYGYTF.

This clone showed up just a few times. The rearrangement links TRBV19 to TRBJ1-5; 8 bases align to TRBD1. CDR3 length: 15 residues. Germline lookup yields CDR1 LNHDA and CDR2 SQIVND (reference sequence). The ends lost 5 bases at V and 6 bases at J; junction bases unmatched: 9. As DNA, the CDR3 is TGTGCCAGTAGTGTCGACAGGGGTGTGGGTCAGCCCCAGCATTTT. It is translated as CASSVDRGVGQPQHF.

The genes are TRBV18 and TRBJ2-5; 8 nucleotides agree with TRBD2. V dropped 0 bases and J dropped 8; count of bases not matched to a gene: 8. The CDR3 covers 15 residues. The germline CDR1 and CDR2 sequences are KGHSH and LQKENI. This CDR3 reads CASSPPTSGGFTQYF. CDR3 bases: TGTGCCAGCTCACCACCTACTAGCGGTGGTTTTACCCAGTACTTC.

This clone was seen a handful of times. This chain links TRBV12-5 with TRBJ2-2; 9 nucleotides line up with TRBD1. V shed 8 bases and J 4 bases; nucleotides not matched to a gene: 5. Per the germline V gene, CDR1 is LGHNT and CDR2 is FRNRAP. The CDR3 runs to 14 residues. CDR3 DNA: TGTGCTAGTCGACAGGGGGTCGGCACCGGGGAGCTGTTTTTT. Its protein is CASRQGVGTGELFF. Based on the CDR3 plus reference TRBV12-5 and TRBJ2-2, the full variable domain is DARVTQTPRHKVTEMGQEVTMRCQPILGHNTVFWYRQTMMQGLELLAYFRNRAPLDDSGMPKDRFSAEMPDATLATLKIQPSEPRDSAVYFCASRQGVGTGELFFGEGSRLTVL.

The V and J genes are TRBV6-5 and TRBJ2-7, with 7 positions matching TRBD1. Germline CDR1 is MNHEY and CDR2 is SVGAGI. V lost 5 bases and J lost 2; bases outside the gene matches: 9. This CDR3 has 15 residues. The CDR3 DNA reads TGTGCCAGCAGTCCCCAGGGGACAGATCCCTACGAGCAGTACTTC. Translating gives CASSPQGTDPYEQYF.

CDR3 nucleotides: TGTGCCAGCAGCCTCGGACAGGGGTATCAGCCCCAGCATTTT. This translates into CASSLGQGYQPQHF. V and J are TRBV5-5 and TRBJ1-5; TRBD1 matches at 9 bases. Per the germline V gene, CDR1 is SGHKS and CDR2 is YYEKEE (reference sequence). V trimming: 4 bases; J trimming: 5 bases; junction bases outside the gene matches: 4. This CDR3 contains 14 residues.